This TCR beta chain came from a study of CD8 T cells in Susac syndrome. The CDR3 runs 13 residues. The germline V and J ends were trimmed by 6 bases and 2 bases, with 10 bases remaining between them. Germline lookup yields CDR1 MGHDK and CDR2 SYGVNS. A quantity of about 0.5 to 1 ug RNA underwent reverse transcription using random hexamers. Coverage of TCR beta CDR3 amplification by immunoSEQ multiplex PCR extended to 54 Vbeta and 13 Jbeta. A single record per CDR3 protein comes from TCRdb applying MiXCR to the immunoSEQ multiplex PCR reads. This table has roughly 150,000 distinct CDR3 sequences, 90% to 96% appearing once. Negative isolation yielded CD8+ and CD4+ T cells; FACS enriched TEMRA cells.

The sample comprised CD4+ T cells from PBMCs. The rearrangement joins TRBV25-1 to TRBJ1-2; no firm D call. This sequence was found in a human donor with Susac syndrome. The CDR3 reads CASSEGGNYGYTF. The CDR3, as DNA: TGTGCCAGCAGCGAAGGAGGGAACTATGGCTACACCTTC.